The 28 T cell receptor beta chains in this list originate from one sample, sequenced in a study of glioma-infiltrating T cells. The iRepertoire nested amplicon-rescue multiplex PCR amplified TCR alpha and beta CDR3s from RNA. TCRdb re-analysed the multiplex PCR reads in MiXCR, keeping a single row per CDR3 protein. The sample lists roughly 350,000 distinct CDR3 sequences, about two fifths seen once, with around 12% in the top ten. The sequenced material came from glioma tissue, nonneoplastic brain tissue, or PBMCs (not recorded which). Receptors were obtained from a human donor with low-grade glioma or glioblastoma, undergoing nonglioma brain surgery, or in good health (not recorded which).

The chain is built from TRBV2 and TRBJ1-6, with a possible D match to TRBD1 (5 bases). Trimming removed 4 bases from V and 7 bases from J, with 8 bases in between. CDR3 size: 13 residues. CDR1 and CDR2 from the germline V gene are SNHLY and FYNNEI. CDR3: CASSGTQNSPLHF. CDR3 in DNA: TGTGCCAGCAGTGGGACACAAAATTCACCCCTCCACTTT.

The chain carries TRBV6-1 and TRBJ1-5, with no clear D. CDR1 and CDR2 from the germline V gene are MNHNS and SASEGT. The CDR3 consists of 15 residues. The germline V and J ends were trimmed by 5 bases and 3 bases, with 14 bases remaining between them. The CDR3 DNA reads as TGTGCCAGCAGTCCCCCCCTCACCTTCAATCAGCCCCAGCATTTT. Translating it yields CASSPPLTFNQPQHF.

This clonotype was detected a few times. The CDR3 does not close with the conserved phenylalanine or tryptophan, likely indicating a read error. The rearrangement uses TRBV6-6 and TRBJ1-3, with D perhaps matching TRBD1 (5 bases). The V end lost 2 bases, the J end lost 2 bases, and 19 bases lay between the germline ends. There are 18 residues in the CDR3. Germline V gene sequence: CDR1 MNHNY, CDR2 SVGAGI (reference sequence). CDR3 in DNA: TGTGCCAGCAGTTACGTCCGACCGGGACCATGGACTGGAAACACCATATATTCT. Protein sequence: CASSYVRPGPWTGNTIYS.

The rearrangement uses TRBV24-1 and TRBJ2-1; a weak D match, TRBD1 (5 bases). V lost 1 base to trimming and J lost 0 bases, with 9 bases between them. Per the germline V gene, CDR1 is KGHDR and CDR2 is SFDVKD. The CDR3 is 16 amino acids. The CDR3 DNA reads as TGTGCCACCAGTGATTTCAGACAGAGCTCCTACAATGAGCAGTTCTTC. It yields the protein CATSDFRQSSYNEQFF.

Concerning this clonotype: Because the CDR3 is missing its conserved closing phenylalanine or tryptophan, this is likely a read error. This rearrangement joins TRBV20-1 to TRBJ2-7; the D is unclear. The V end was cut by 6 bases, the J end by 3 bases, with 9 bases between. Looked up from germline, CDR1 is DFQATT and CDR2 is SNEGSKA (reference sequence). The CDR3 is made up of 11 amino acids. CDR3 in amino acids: CSAPSGYEQYL. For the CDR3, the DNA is TGCAGTGCCCCATCTGGCTACGAGCAGTACCTC.

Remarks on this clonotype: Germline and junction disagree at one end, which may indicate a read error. CDR3: CASMIGAMNYNERFF. The CDR3 coding sequence is TGCGCCAGCATGATAGGGGCCATGAACTACAATGAGCGGTTCTTC. This chain joins TRBV5-1 and TRBJ2-1; perhaps TRBD1 as D (5 bases). Germline assignment: CDR1 SGHRS and CDR2 YFSETQ. This CDR3 has 15 amino acids.

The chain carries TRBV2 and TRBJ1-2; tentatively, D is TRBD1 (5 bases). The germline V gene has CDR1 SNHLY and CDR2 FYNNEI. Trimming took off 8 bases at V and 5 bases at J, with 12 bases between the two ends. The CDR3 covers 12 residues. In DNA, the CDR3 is TGTGCCAGCGTCGCAGGGCTTTATGGCTACACCTTC. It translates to CASVAGLYGYTF.

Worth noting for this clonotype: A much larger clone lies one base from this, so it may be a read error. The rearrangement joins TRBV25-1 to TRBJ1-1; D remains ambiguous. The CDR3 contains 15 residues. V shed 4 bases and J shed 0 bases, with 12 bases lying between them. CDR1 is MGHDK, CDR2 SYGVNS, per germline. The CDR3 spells CASSGSTGMNTEAFF. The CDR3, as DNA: TGTGCCAGCAGTGGTTCGACGGGCATGAACACTGAAGCTTTCTTT.

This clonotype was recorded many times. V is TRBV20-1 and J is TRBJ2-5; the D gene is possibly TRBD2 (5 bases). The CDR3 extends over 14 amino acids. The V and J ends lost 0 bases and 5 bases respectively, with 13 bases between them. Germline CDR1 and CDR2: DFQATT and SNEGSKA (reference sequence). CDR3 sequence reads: CSARDHEGMETQYF. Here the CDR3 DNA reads TGCAGTGCTAGAGATCACGAGGGAATGGAGACCCAGTACTTC.

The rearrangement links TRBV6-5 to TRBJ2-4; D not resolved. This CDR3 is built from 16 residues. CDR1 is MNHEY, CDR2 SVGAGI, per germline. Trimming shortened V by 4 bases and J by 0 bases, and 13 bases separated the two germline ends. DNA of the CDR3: TGTGCCAGCAGTTTAGAACAGTGGAAAGCCAAAAACATTCAGTACTTC. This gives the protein CASSLEQWKAKNIQYF.

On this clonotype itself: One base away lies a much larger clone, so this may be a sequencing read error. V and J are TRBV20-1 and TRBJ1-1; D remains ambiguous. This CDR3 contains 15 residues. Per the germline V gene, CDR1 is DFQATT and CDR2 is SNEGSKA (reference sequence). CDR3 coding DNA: TGCAGTGCTGGAGACCTTCCTTCAGTGAACACTGAAGCTTTCTTT. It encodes CSAGDLPSVNTEAFF.

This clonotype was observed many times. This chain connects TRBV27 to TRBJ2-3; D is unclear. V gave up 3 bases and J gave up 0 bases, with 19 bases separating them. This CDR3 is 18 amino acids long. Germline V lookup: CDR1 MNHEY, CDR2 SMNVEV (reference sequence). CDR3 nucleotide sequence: TGTGCCAGCAGTTTTTTAGGATTTGGCGGCCTAAGCACAGATACGCAGTATTTT. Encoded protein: CASSFLGFGGLSTDTQYF.

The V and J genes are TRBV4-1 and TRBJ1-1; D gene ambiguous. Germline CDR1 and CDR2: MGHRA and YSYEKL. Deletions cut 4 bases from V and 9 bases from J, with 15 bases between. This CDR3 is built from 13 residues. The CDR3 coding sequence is TGCGCCAGCAGCCCCCGTCCCGAAACGAAAGCTTTCTTT. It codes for CASSPRPETKAFF.

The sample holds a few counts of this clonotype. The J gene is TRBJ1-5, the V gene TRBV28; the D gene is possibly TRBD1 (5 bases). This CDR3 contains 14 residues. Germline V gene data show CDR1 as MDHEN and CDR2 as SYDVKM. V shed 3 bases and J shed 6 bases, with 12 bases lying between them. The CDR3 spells CASSFRGVSQPQHF. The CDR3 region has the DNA TGTGCCAGCAGTTTTAGAGGGGTGAGTCAGCCCCAGCATTTT.

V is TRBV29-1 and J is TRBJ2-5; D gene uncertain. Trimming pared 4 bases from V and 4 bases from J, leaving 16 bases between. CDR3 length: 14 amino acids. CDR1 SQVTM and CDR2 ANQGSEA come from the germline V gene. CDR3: CSVGMTGPRETQYF. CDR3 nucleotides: TGCAGCGTTGGGATGACCGGGCCTCGAGAGACCCAGTACTTC.

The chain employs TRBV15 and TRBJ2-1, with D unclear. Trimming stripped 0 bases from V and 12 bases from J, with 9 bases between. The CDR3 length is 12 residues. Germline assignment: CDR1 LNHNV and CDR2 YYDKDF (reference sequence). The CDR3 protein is CATSRDADTQFF. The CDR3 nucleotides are TGTGCCACCAGCAGAGATGCAGATACGCAGTTCTTC.

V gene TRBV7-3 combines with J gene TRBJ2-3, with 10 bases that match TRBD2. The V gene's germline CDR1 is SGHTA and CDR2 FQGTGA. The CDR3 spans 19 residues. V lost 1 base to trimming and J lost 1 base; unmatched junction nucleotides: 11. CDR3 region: CASSLKRGLAGVGTDTQYF. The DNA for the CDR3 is TGTGCCAGCAGCTTAAAACGAGGGCTAGCGGGAGTCGGCACAGATACGCAGTATTTT.

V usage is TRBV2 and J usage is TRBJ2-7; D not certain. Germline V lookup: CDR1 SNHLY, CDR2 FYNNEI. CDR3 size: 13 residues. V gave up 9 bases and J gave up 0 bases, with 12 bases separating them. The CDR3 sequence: CARRGAGSYEQYF. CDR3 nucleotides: TGTGCCAGGCGAGGAGCAGGCTCCTACGAGCAGTACTTC.

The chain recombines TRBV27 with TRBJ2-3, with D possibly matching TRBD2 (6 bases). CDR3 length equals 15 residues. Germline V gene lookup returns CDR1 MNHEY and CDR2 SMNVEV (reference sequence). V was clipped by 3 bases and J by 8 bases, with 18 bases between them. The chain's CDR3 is CASSFFLAGLGTQYF. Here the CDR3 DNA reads TGTGCCAGCAGTTTTTTTCTGGCGGGACTCGGTACGCAGTATTTT.

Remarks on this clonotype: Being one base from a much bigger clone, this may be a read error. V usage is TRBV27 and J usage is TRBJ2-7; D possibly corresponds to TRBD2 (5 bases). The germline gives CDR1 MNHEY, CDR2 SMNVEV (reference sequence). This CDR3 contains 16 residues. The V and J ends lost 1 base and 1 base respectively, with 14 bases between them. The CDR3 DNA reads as TGTGCCAGCAGTTTATACGTGGAGGCTGGATCCTACGAGCAGTACTTC. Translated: CASSLYVEAGSYEQYF.

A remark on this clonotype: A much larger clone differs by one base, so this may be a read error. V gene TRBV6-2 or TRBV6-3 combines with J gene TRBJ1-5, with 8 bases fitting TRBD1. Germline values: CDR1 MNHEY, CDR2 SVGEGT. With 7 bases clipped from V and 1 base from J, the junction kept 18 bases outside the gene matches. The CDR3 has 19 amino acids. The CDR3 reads CASTNRRGRGPWSNQPQHF. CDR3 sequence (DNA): TGTGCCAGCACCAACCGCCGGGGCAGGGGGCCGTGGAGCAATCAGCCCCAGCATTTT.

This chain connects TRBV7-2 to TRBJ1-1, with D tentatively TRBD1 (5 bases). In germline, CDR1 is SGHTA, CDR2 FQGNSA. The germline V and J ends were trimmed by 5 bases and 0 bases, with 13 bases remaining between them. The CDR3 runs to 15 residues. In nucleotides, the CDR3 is TGTGCCAGCAGCCGAGGGGTCTCCATGAACACTGAAGCTTTCTTT. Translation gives CASSRGVSMNTEAFF.

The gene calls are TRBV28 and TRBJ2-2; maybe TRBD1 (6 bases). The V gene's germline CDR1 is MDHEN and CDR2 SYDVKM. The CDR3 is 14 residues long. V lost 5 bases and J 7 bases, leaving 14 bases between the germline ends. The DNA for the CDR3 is TGTGCCAGCAGTCGCAGGGGTCGTAACGGGGAGCTGTTTTTT. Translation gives CASSRRGRNGELFF.

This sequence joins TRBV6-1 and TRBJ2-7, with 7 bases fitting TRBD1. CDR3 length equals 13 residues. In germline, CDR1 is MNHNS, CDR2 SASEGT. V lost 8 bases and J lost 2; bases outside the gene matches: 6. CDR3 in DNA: TGTGCCAGCGGAACAGGGGCTACCTACGAGCAGTACTTC. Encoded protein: CASGTGATYEQYF.

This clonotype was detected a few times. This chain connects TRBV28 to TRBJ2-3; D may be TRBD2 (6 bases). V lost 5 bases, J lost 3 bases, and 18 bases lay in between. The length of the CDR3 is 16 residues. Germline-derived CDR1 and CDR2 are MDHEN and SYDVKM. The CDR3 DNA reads TGTGCCAGCAGTGCTCTAACGGGAGTGCGAACAGATACGCAGTATTTT. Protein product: CASSALTGVRTDTQYF.

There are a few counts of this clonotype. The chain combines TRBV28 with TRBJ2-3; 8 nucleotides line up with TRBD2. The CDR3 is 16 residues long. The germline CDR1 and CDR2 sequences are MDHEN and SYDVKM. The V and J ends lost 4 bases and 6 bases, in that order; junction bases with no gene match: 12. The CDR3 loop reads CASSSASGWGSDTQYF. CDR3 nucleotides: TGTGCCAGCAGTTCCGCTAGCGGGTGGGGCTCCGATACGCAGTATTTT.

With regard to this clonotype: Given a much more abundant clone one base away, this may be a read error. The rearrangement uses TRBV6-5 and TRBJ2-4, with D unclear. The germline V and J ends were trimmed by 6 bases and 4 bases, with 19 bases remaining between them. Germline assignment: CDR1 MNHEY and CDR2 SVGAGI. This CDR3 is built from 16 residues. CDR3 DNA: TGTGCCAGCAGATCCTCCCAGGACCGAATAAAAAACATTCAGTACTTC. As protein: CASRSSQDRIKNIQYF.

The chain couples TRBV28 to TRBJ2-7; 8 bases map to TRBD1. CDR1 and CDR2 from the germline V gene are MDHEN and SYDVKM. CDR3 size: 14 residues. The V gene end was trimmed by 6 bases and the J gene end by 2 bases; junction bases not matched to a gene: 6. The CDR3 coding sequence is TGTGCCAGCAGGGGACAGGCACTAACCTACGAGCAGTACTTC. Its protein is CASRGQALTYEQYF. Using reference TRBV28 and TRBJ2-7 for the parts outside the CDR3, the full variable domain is DVKVTQSSRYLVKRTGEKVFLECVQDMDHENMFWYRQDPGLGLRLIYFSYDVKMKEKGDIPEGYSVSREKKERFSLILESASTNQTSMYLCASRGQALTYEQYFGPGTRLTVT.